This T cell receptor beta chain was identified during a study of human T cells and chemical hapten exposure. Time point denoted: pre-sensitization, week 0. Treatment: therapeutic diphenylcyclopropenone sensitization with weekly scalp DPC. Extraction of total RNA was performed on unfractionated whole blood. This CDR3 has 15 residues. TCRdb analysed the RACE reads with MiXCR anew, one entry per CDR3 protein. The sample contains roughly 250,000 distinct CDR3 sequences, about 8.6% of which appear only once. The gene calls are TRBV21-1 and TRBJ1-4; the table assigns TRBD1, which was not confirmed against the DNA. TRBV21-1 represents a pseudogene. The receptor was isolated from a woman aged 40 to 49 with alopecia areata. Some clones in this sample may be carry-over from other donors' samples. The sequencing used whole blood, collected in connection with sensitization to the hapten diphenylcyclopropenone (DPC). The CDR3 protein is CASSKEGALSEKLFF. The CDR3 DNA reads TGTGCCAGCAGCAAAGAGGGGGCCTTGAGTGAAAAACTGTTTTTT.